Below are 8 T cell receptor beta chains sequenced from a single sample in a study of naive and memory T cell subsets. Both TRBC1 and TRBC2 were covered by a beta constant-region primer of two equimolar oligonucleotides. The ligated cDNA underwent four PCR rounds using SP2 and nested alpha and beta constant-region primers. TCRdb re-derived calls from the UMI-ligation and nested PCR reads in MiXCR, one entry per CDR3 protein. The sample shows 100,000 to 150,000 distinct CDR3 sequences, 36% of them seen only once. Material for sequencing was central memory CD4+ T cells from blood. These receptors all stem from a human donor in good health.

The V gene is TRBV7-8, the J gene TRBJ2-2; 12 bases map to TRBD2. This CDR3 comprises 18 residues. Germline assignment: CDR1 SGHVS and CDR2 FQNEAQ. The V and J ends lost 5 bases and 2 bases, in that order; junction bases with no gene match: 9. The CDR3 region has the DNA TGTGCCAGCAGCCTACAGCCGACTAGCGGGAGAAACACCGGGGAGCTGTTTTTT. Translation gives CASSLQPTSGRNTGELFF.

This clonotype has a handful of counts. The chain couples TRBV7-6 to TRBJ1-4; 8 bases match TRBD1. CDR3 length: 15 amino acids. Trimming removed 5 bases from V and 7 bases from J; junction bases left unmatched: 9. In germline, CDR1 is SGHVS, CDR2 FNYEAQ. The CDR3 DNA is TGTGCCAGCAGCCCCAACAGGGGGGTCGGTGAAAAACTGTTTTTT. This encodes CASSPNRGVGEKLFF.

J is TRBJ2-5 and V is TRBV27; 9 bases match TRBD2. Germline loops: CDR1 MNHEY, CDR2 SMNVEV (reference sequence). CDR3 length: 15 amino acids. The trim removed 6 bases at V and 5 bases at J, leaving 10 bases unmatched. CDR3 amino acids: CASRWAGGPSETQYF. Here the CDR3 DNA reads TGTGCCAGCAGATGGGCGGGAGGGCCTTCGGAGACCCAGTACTTC.

The chain employs TRBV9 and TRBJ1-1; D possibly corresponds to TRBD1 (5 bases). Germline CDR1 is SGDLS and CDR2 is YYNGEE. The CDR3 consists of 14 residues. Trimming removed 4 bases at V and 5 bases at J, with 15 bases between. CDR3: CASSSRGEQTEAFF. The CDR3 DNA reads as TGTGCCAGCAGCTCCCGGGGGGAACAAACTGAAGCTTTCTTT.

This clonotype was counted a few times. The chain has TRBV20-1 and TRBJ1-4; no clear D gene. Between the trimmed V and J ends, which lost 1 base and 8 bases, there was a span of 11 bases. From germline, CDR1 is DFQATT and CDR2 SNEGSKA (reference sequence). The CDR3 has 13 amino acids. CDR3 nucleotide sequence: TGCAGTGCTAGAGGGGCCCACCCGGAAAAACTGTTTTTT. Translated, it gives CSARGAHPEKLFF.

The chain uses TRBV28 and TRBJ1-2; a possible D gene is TRBD1 (6 bases). Trimming took 7 bases from V and 2 from J, leaving 26 bases between them. Germline assignment: CDR1 MDHEN and CDR2 SYDVKM. CDR3 size: 18 residues. The CDR3 DNA is TGTGCCAGCACCTCGTTTAGGGGGAACTATGGCTGGAACTATGGCTACACCTTC. Encoded protein: CASTSFRGNYGWNYGYTF.

The table lists this clonotype with a few counts. This chain links TRBV6-2 or TRBV6-3 with TRBJ2-1; 11 bases match TRBD2. V gave up 6 bases and J gave up 9 bases; unmatched junction bases: 7. This CDR3 has 14 residues. Looked up from germline, CDR1 is MNHEY and CDR2 is SVGEGT. CDR3 sequence (DNA): TGTGCCAGCAGAACTAGCGGGAGTGTGGGTGAGCAGTTCTTC. Protein sequence: CASRTSGSVGEQFF.

The V and J genes are TRBV7-9 and TRBJ2-2; no clear D. The V end was cut by 7 bases, the J end by 5 bases, with 8 bases between. Per the germline V gene, CDR1 is SEHNR and CDR2 is FQNEAQ (reference sequence). There are 12 residues in the CDR3. CDR3 in amino acids: CASKLQTGELFF. Here the CDR3 DNA reads TGTGCCAGCAAACTGCAAACCGGGGAGCTGTTTTTT.